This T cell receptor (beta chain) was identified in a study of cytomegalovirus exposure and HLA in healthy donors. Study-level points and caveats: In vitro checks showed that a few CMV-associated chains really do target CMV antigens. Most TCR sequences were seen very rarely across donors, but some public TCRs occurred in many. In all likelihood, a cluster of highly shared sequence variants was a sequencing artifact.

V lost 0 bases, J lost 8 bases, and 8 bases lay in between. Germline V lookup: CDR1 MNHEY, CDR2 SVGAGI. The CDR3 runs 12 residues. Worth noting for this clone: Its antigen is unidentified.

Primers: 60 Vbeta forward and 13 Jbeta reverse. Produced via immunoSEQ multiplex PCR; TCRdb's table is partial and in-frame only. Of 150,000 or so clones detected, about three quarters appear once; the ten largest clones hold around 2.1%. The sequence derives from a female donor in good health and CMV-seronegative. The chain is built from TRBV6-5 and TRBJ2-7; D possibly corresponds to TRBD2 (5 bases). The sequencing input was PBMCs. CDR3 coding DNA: TGTGCCAGCAGTTACTCTCGGGAACAGCAGTACTTC. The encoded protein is CASSYSREQQYF.